What follows are 2 T cell receptor beta chains derived from one specimen sequenced in a study of blood T cells in healthy people across ages (dated by TCRdb to between 2014 and 2016). Library construction relied on 5' RACE. The run used an Illumina HiSeq 2500. A second PCR of about 7 to 12 cycles was run with a J-beta primer mix and a sample-barcoded 5' primer. TCRdb reprocessed the public reads (quality trimming at Q25 with fastp, clone calling with MiXCR) and kept in-frame beta chains. Entries are consolidated by CDR3 protein sequence, retaining the most common genes and DNA. This sample holds about 720,000 distinct CDR3 sequences; 20% to 25% were observed only once. The ten largest account for roughly 3.5% of the sample. This same sample was also taken into another study, of T cells of mothers and their children.

The specimen sequenced was blood. The receptors were sampled from a boy aged 5-17 years in good health.

V gene TRBV5-1 combines with J gene TRBJ2-5; TRBD1 is a possible D gene (5 bases). Germline CDR1 and CDR2: SGHRS and YFSETQ. V gave up 2 bases and J gave up 1 base, with 12 bases separating them. CDR3 length: 15 amino acids. CDR3 in DNA: TGCGCCAGCAGCTTAGACAGCCTCTTCCAAGAGACCCAGTACTTC. Protein: CASSLDSLFQETQYF.

V usage is TRBV10-3 and J usage is TRBJ2-1, with TRBD2 matching over 9 bases. J lost 5 bases, V lost 8 bases, and 1 base had no gene match. The CDR3 length is 12 residues. The germline V gene has CDR1 ENHRY and CDR2 SYGVKD. CDR3 coding DNA: TGTGCCATCCTAGCGGGAAACAATGAGCAGTTCTTC. It specifies CAILAGNNEQFF.